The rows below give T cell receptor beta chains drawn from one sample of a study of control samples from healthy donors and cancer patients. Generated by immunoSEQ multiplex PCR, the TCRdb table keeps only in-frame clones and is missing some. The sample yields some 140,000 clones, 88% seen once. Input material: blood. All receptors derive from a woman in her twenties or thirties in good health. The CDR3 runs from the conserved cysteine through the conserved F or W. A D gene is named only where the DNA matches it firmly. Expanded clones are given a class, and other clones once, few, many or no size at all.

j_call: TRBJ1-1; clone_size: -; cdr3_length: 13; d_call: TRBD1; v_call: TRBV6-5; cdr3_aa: CATGQGPGTEAFF; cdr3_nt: TGTGCCACAGGACAGGGGCCGGGCACTGAAGCTTTCTTT
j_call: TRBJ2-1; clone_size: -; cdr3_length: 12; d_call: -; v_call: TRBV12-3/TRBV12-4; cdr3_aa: CASSFSTAEQFF; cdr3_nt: TGTGCCAGCAGTTTTTCAACGGCTGAGCAGTTCTTC
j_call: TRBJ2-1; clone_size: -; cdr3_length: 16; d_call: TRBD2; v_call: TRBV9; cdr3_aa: CASSVEGGSVYNEQFF; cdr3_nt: TGTGCCAGCAGCGTAGAGGGCGGGAGTGTTTACAATGAGCAGTTCTTC
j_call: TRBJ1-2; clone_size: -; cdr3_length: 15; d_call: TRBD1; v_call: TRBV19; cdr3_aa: CASRSQGAVNYGYTF; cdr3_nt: TGTGCCAGTAGATCACAGGGGGCCGTTAACTATGGCTACACCTTC
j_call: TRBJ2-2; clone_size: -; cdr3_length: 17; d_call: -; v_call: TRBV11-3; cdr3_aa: CASSEHGHSANTGELFF; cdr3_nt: TGTGCCAGCAGCGAGCACGGGCACTCCGCGAACACCGGGGAGCTGTTTTTT
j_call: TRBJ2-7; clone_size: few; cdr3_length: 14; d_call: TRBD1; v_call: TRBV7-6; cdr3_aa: CASSLSQGAYEQYF; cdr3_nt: TGTGCCAGCAGCTTGAGCCAGGGGGCCTACGAGCAGTACTTC
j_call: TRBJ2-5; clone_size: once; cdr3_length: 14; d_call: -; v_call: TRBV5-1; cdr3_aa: CASSLARGKETQYF; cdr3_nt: TGCGCCAGCAGCCTGGCTAGGGGGAAAGAGACCCAGTACTTC
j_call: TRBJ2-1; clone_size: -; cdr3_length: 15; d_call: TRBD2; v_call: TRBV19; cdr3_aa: CASSVASGRYNEQFF; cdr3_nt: TGTGCCAGTAGTGTTGCTAGCGGGCGATACAATGAGCAGTTCTTC
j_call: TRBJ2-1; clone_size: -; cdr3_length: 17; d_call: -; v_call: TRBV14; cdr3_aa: CASSHRRSGFSYNEQFF; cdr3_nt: TGTGCCAGCAGCCATCGAAGGAGCGGTTTCTCCTACAATGAGCAGTTCTTC
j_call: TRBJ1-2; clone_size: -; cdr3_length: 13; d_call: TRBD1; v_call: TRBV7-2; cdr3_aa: CASSLEQGKGYTF; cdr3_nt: TGTGCCAGCAGCTTAGAACAGGGGAAGGGCTACACCTTC
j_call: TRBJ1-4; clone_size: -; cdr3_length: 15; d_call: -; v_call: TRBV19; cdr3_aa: CASSTHQGRAEKLFF; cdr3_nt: TGTGCCAGTAGTACCCATCAAGGACGGGCTGAAAAACTGTTTTTT
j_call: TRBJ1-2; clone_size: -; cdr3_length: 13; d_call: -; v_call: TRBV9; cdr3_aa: CASSVDLGRDYTF; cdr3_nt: TGTGCCAGCAGCGTAGACCTGGGCAGGGACTACACCTTC
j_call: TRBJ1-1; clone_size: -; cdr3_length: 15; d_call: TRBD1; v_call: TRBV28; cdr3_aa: CASIKSGQLNTEAFF; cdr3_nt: TGTGCCAGCATCAAATCGGGACAGCTGAACACTGAAGCTTTCTTT
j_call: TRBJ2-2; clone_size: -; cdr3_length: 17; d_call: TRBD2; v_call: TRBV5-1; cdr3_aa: CASSSSGSLGNTGELFF; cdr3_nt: TGCGCCAGCAGCTCTAGCGGGAGTCTGGGGAACACCGGGGAGCTGTTTTTT
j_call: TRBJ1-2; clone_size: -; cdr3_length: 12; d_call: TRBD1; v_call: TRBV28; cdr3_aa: CASSFRGGGYTF; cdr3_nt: TGTGCCAGCAGTTTCAGGGGGGGCGGCTACACCTTC
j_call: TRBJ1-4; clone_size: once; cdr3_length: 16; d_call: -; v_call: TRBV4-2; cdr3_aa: CASSQERHSLNEKLFF; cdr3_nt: TGTGCCAGCAGCCAAGAACGGCACAGCCTTAATGAAAAACTGTTTTTT
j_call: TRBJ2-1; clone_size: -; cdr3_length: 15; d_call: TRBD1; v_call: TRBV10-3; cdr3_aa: CAISEGQVSYNEQFF; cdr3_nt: TGTGCCATCAGTGAAGGACAGGTTTCCTACAATGAGCAGTTCTTC
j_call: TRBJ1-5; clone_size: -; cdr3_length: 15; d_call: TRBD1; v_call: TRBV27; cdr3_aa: CASSPGRGLRQPQHF; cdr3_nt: TGTGCCAGCAGCCCCGGCAGGGGGCTAAGGCAGCCCCAGCATTTT
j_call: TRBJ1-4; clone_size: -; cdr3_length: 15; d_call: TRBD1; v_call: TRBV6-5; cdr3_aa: CASSPWTGGNEKLFF; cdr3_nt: TGTGCCAGCAGCCCCTGGACAGGGGGTAATGAAAAACTGTTTTTT
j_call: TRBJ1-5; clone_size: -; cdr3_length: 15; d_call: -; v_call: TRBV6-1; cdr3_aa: CASSGHQGKGQPQHF; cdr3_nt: TGTGCCAGCAGTGGCCATCAGGGGAAAGGGCAGCCCCAGCATTTT
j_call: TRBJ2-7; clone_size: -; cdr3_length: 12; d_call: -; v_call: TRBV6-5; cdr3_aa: CASGPSGYEQYF; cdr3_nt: TGTGCCAGCGGGCCGAGCGGGTACGAGCAGTACTTC
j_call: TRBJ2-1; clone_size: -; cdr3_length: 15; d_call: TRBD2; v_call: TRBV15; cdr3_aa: CATTLLAGEYNEQFF; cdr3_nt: TGTGCCACCACCCTACTAGCGGGAGAGTACAATGAGCAGTTCTTC
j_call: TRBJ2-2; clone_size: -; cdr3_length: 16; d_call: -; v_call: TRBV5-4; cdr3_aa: CASSRRVGPNTGELFF; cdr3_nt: TGTGCCAGCAGCCGACGAGTGGGTCCGAACACCGGGGAGCTGTTTTTT
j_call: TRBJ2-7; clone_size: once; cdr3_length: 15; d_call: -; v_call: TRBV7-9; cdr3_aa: CASSLTGVTAAEQYF; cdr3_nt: TGTGCCAGCAGCTTGACGGGGGTAACGGCTGCCGAGCAGTACTTC